The 5 T cell receptor beta chains below were found in one sample sequenced in a study of blood T cells in healthy people across ages (dated by TCRdb to 2014 to 2015). The library came from 5' RACE. The sequencer was an Illumina HiSeq 2500. A second PCR of about 7 to 12 cycles was performed with a sample-barcoded 5' primer and a J-beta primer mix. Starting from the raw public reads, TCRdb applied fastp trimming at Q25, assembled clones with MiXCR and retained in-frame beta chains. Every CDR3 protein is listed once, alongside the most common genes and DNA of its rows. In all, the sample holds hundreds of thousands of distinct CDR3 sequences, and roughly 60% of those were seen once. The ten largest clones take up 25% to 35% of the sample. Sequencing was done on a sample of blood. Receptor source: a man between 25 and 39 years old in good health.

The CDR3 is CASSILTGEGTQYF. CDR3 DNA: TGTGCCAGCAGCATACTGACAGGGGAGGGGACGCAGTATTTT. The V call is TRBV7-9, the J call TRBJ2-3, with D tentatively TRBD1 (8 bases). The CDR3 is 14 amino acids. V lost 5 bases, J lost 9 bases, and 18 bases lay in between. Germline loops: CDR1 SEHNR, CDR2 FQNEAQ (reference sequence). Full variable domain (missing parts from reference TRBV7-9 and TRBJ2-3): DTGVSQNPRHKITKRGQNVTFRCDPISEHNRLYWYRQTLGQGPEFLTYFQNEAQLEKSRLLSDRFSAERPKGSFSTLEIQRTEQGDSAMYLCASSILTGEGTQYFGPGTRLTVL.

This chain connects TRBV9 to TRBJ2-3, with 8 bases fitting TRBD2. This CDR3 region has 19 residues. Germline V gene sequence: CDR1 SGDLS, CDR2 YYNGEE. The junction had 12 bases not matched to a gene; V was cut back by 0 bases and J by 0 bases. CDR3 loop: CASSVGAGGIPTSTDTQYF. The CDR3 nucleotides read TGTGCCAGCAGCGTAGGGGCGGGGGGTATACCGACTAGCACAGATACGCAGTATTTT. Looking up the rest from reference TRBV9 and TRBJ2-3 gives the full variable domain: DSGVTQTPKHLITATGQRVTLRCSPRSGDLSVYWYQQSLDQGLQFLIQYYNGEERAKGNILERFSAQQFPDLHSELNLSSLELGDSALYFCASSVGAGGIPTSTDTQYFGPGTRLTVL.

This clonotype has at least ten counts. J is TRBJ2-1 and V is TRBV5-1; D is perhaps TRBD1 (6 bases). V lost 2 bases to trimming and J lost 0 bases, with 9 bases between them. The CDR3 totals 15 residues. The germline V gene has CDR1 SGHRS and CDR2 YFSETQ. CDR3 region: CASSLQGSSYNEQFF. As DNA, the CDR3 is TGCGCCAGCAGCTTACAGGGCAGCTCCTACAATGAGCAGTTCTTC.

The chain couples TRBV12-3 or TRBV12-4 to TRBJ2-1, with TRBD1 identical over 8 bases. This CDR3 has 15 amino acids. V lost 7 bases to trimming and J lost 9 bases; unmatched junction nucleotides: 14. The DNA for the CDR3 is TGTGCCAGCACCGCCGGCCACAGGGGGATCTGTGAGCAGTTCTTC. It encodes CASTAGHRGICEQFF.

The V call is TRBV2, the J call TRBJ2-4, with D perhaps TRBD2 (5 bases). This CDR3 comprises 12 residues. Germline CDR1 and CDR2: SNHLY and FYNNEI. V was shortened by 7 bases and J by 7 bases, with 11 bases between the two germline ends. The CDR3 sequence is CASMRVKNIQYF. The CDR3 DNA follows: TGTGCCAGCATGCGGGTGAAGAACATTCAGTACTTC.